Sequencing of this TCR beta chain was carried out in a study of Ad26.COV2.S vaccination and SARS-CoV-2 variants. Study observations and caveats: Comparability of non-spike TCR breadth was observed across vaccine and placebo recipients. It was vaccine recipients, not placebo recipients, who had the higher spike-specific TCR breadth. Responses of spike-specific T cells (both CD8+ and CD4+) reportedly showed substantial breadth after vaccination.

The assay was immunoSEQ multiplex PCR, and TCRdb's table has in-frame clones only and misses some. Of 85,000 to 95,000 clones listed, roughly 84% are singletons. CDR1 is MGHRA, CDR2 YSYEKL, per germline. The ends lost 0 bases at V and 0 bases at J; junction bases unmatched: 3. CDR3 length equals 17 residues. In the case of this clone: Its antigen is unknown.

The source is a human donor who had recovered from COVID-19. This chain connects TRBV4-1 to TRBJ1-4; 8 bases map to TRBD1. The source was peripheral blood, collected after recovery from COVID-19. Here the CDR3 reads CASSQEGTGATNEKLFF. Here the CDR3 DNA reads TGCGCCAGCAGCCAAGAAGGGACAGGAGCAACTAATGAAAAACTGTTTTTT.